Listed below are T cell receptor beta chains from one sample, sequenced in a study of T cell repertoires in cytomegalovirus infection. TCRdb used MiXCR to reprocess the reads, holding one entry per CDR3 protein. The table shows 200,000 to 250,000 distinct CDR3 sequences, with 10% to 15% occurring only once. Material: PBMCs. Every receptor here comes from a human donor in good health (CMV status not recorded). Some clones in this sample may be carry-over from other donors' samples. The CDR3 runs from the conserved cysteine through the conserved F or W. D genes are given only for firm matches. The size entry is marked missing in some rows and otherwise reads once, few, many or a size class.

clone size,V gene,J gene,D gene,CDR3 protein,CDR3 DNA
.,TRBV15,TRBJ2-5,.,CATSRTGGDQETQYF,TGTGCCACCAGCAGAACAGGAGGGGACCAAGAGACCCAGTACTTC
few,TRBV7-9,TRBJ2-7,.,CASSLNRDRGHEQYF,TGTGCCAGCAGCTTGAACAGGGACCGCGGTCACGAGCAGTACTTC
many,TRBV7-2,TRBJ2-7,.,CASSPGPRAYEQYF,TGTGCCAGCAGTCCGGGACCAAGGGCCTACGAGCAGTACTTC
few,TRBV5-1,TRBJ1-1,TRBD1,CASSLTGDPEAFF,TGCGCCAGCAGCTTGACAGGGGACCCTGAAGCTTTCTTT
.,TRBV27,TRBJ2-7,.,CASSLRAMAGPTSGEQYF,TGTGCCAGCAGTTTAAGGGCCATGGCAGGCCCTACTTCGGGCGAGCAGTACTTC
.,TRBV20-1,TRBJ1-2,.,CSARDLARESKGYTF,TGCAGTGCTAGAGATCTGGCCAGGGAATCGAAGGGCTACACCTTC
many,TRBV7-2,TRBJ2-7,TRBD1,CASSLGRTGIHEQYF,TGTGCCAGCAGCTTAGGCCGGACAGGGATCCACGAGCAGTACTTC
few,TRBV25-1,TRBJ2-3,.,CASSGMIGADTQYF,TGTGCCAGCAGTGGGATGATCGGGGCAGATACGCAGTATTTT
.,TRBV7-2,TRBJ2-5,.,CASSLVGGANQETQYF,TGTGCCAGCAGCCTTGTGGGGGGGGCAAACCAAGAGACCCAGTACTTC
.,TRBV2,TRBJ1-2,.,CASRGRSYGYTF,TGTGCCAGCAGGGGGCGATCCTATGGCTACACCTTC